The rows below give T cell receptor beta chains drawn from one sample of a study of blood T cell repertoires in COVID-19. Profiling relied on immunoSEQ multiplex PCR, and the TCRdb table lists in-frame clones only, not all of them. The sample includes hundreds of thousands of clones, around nine tenths of them seen just once. Sequenced sample: peripheral blood. The receptors derive from a man in his fifties or sixties with COVID-19, enrolled during active disease. Both conserved end residues are part of each CDR3. A D gene is named only where the DNA matches it firmly. Clone sizes are given selectively: once, few, many, or a class where the clone is expanded.

j_call: TRBJ1-5; d_call: -; v_call: TRBV3-1/TRBV3-2; clone_size: -; cdr3_aa: CASSQDLTQPQHF; cdr3_nt: TGTGCCAGCAGCCAAGATCTAACCCAGCCCCAGCATTTT
j_call: TRBJ2-1; d_call: -; v_call: TRBV6-5; clone_size: -; cdr3_aa: CASTTASKIEQFF; cdr3_nt: TGTGCCAGCACGACAGCTTCCAAGATTGAGCAGTTCTTC
j_call: TRBJ2-2; d_call: TRBD1; v_call: TRBV11-3; clone_size: few; cdr3_aa: CASRTGGAGTGELFF; cdr3_nt: TGTGCCAGCAGAACAGGGGGCGCGGGAACCGGGGAGCTGTTTTTT
j_call: TRBJ2-5; d_call: TRBD2; v_call: TRBV5-1; clone_size: -; cdr3_aa: CASSLLAGGLETQYF; cdr3_nt: TGCGCCAGCAGCTTACTAGCGGGGGGGCTAGAGACCCAGTACTTC
j_call: TRBJ1-1; d_call: -; v_call: TRBV10-2; clone_size: -; cdr3_aa: CASRDTGILNTEAFF; cdr3_nt: TGCGCCAGCAGAGACACAGGGATTCTGAACACTGAAGCTTTCTTT
j_call: TRBJ1-2; d_call: TRBD1; v_call: TRBV7-2; clone_size: -; cdr3_aa: CASSLAAQGGDYGYTF; cdr3_nt: TGTGCCAGCAGCTTAGCCGCACAGGGGGGGGACTATGGCTACACCTTC
j_call: TRBJ2-1; d_call: TRBD2; v_call: TRBV9; clone_size: -; cdr3_aa: CASSVGTSGREQFF; cdr3_nt: TGTGCCAGCAGCGTAGGAACTAGCGGAAGGGAGCAGTTCTTC
j_call: TRBJ2-7; d_call: -; v_call: TRBV4-2; clone_size: -; cdr3_aa: CASSQSYSYEQYF; cdr3_nt: TGTGCCAGCAGCCAATCCTACTCCTACGAGCAGTACTTC
j_call: TRBJ1-1; d_call: -; v_call: TRBV18; clone_size: -; cdr3_aa: CASSPGAIQNTEAFF; cdr3_nt: TGTGCCAGCTCACCAGGGGCAATCCAGAACACTGAAGCTTTCTTT
j_call: TRBJ2-1; d_call: TRBD1; v_call: TRBV19; clone_size: -; cdr3_aa: CASRLGTGYNEQFF; cdr3_nt: TGTGCCAGTAGACTCGGGACAGGTTACAATGAGCAGTTCTTC
j_call: TRBJ1-1; d_call: TRBD1; v_call: TRBV30; clone_size: -; cdr3_aa: CAWTHRGARGRTEAFF; cdr3_nt: TGTGCCTGGACCCACAGGGGGGCCCGGGGTCGGACTGAAGCTTTCTTT
j_call: TRBJ1-6; d_call: -; v_call: TRBV27; clone_size: -; cdr3_aa: CATSRGSSYNSPLHF; cdr3_nt: TGTGCCACCTCGCGGGGGAGCTCCTATAATTCACCCCTCCACTTT
j_call: TRBJ1-1; d_call: -; v_call: TRBV3-1/TRBV3-2; clone_size: -; cdr3_aa: CASSQGHRPGNTEAFF; cdr3_nt: TGTGCCAGCAGCCAAGGTCACCGACCGGGGAACACTGAAGCTTTCTTT
j_call: TRBJ2-5; d_call: -; v_call: TRBV7-8; clone_size: once; cdr3_aa: CASSSPREGVVTETQYF; cdr3_nt: TGTGCCAGCAGCTCCCCGCGGGAAGGGGTTGTGACGGAGACCCAGTACTTC
j_call: TRBJ2-2; d_call: TRBD2; v_call: TRBV11-2; clone_size: -; cdr3_aa: CASSLGTSGGADTGELFF; cdr3_nt: TGTGCCAGCAGCTTAGGCACTAGCGGGGGGGCCGACACCGGGGAGCTGTTTTTT
j_call: TRBJ2-1; d_call: TRBD2; v_call: TRBV18; clone_size: -; cdr3_aa: CASSPPTSARSYNEQFF; cdr3_nt: TGTGCCAGCTCACCTCCAACTAGCGCCCGCTCCTACAATGAGCAGTTCTTC
j_call: TRBJ2-5; d_call: -; v_call: TRBV27; clone_size: -; cdr3_aa: CASSSHGQETQYF; cdr3_nt: TGTGCCAGCAGTAGCCACGGCCAAGAGACCCAGTACTTC
j_call: TRBJ2-5; d_call: -; v_call: TRBV27; clone_size: -; cdr3_aa: CASSPNRVRSETQYF; cdr3_nt: TGTGCCAGCAGTCCGAACAGGGTCAGGAGTGAGACCCAGTACTTC
j_call: TRBJ2-7; d_call: TRBD2; v_call: TRBV9; clone_size: -; cdr3_aa: CASSLGLAGSQGYEQYF; cdr3_nt: TGTGCCAGCAGCCTGGGGCTAGCGGGGAGCCAAGGATACGAGCAGTACTTC
j_call: TRBJ1-4; d_call: -; v_call: TRBV7-8; clone_size: -; cdr3_aa: CASSPGRRATNEKLFF; cdr3_nt: TGTGCCAGCAGCCCCGGGAGAAGGGCAACTAATGAAAAACTGTTTTTT
j_call: TRBJ2-3; d_call: -; v_call: TRBV3-1/TRBV3-2; clone_size: -; cdr3_aa: CASRRATTDTQYF; cdr3_nt: TGTGCCAGCAGGAGAGCGACCACAGATACGCAGTATTTT
j_call: TRBJ1-1; d_call: -; v_call: TRBV19; clone_size: -; cdr3_aa: CASSRQSLSRSFARSLGEAFF; cdr3_nt: TGTGCCAGTAGCCGCCAGTCCCTTTCTAGGTCCTTCGCACGCAGCCTGGGTGAAGCTTTCTTT
j_call: TRBJ2-7; d_call: TRBD2; v_call: TRBV14; clone_size: -; cdr3_aa: CASGEGNTYEQYF; cdr3_nt: TGTGCCAGCGGGGAGGGCAATACCTACGAGCAGTACTTC
j_call: TRBJ2-7; d_call: -; v_call: TRBV27; clone_size: -; cdr3_aa: CASSIPQGVYEQYF; cdr3_nt: TGTGCCAGCAGTATCCCCCAGGGTGTCTACGAGCAGTACTTC